This entry features one T cell receptor beta chain sequence. The data are from a study of blood T cell repertoires in COVID-19. CDR3 length equals 16 residues. Trimming at V came to 0 bases and at J to 8 bases, leaving 7 bases not matched to a gene. Germline CDR1 reads SGDLS; CDR2 reads YYNGEE. The age range of participants was about 18 to 95 years, with residence in around 22 US areas. As handled by the study authors: How many nucleated cells were present was estimated from reference gene primer amplification. Using immunoSEQ multiplex PCR, the repertoire was profiled, and TCRdb retains in-frame clones only, with some absent. V and J calls and clone size are as listed in that table; D and trimming were resolved from the DNA. This sample has under 250,000 clones, with approximately 85% found just once.

Sequencing was carried out using PBMCs or T cells enriched from blood (not recorded which). V and J are TRBV9 and TRBJ2-1; 11 bases map to TRBD1. This TCR derives from a woman aged 50 to 60 with acute COVID-19. CDR3 amino acids: CASSVGTGGGWDEQFF. The CDR3 region has the DNA TGTGCCAGCAGCGTAGGGACAGGGGGCGGATGGGATGAGCAGTTCTTC.